This T cell receptor (beta chain) is from a study of blood T cell repertoires in COVID-19. Study-level information: Collection of acute and convalescent COVID-19 samples took place in the United States, Italy and Spain. T cells, B-cell-depleted T cells, or PBMCs supplied cDNA or gDNA.

Seattle enrolled patients during active infection and tracked them longitudinally. The germline V gene has CDR1 SGHTA and CDR2 FQGTGA. The germline V and J ends were trimmed by 5 bases and 4 bases, with 11 bases remaining between them. This CDR3 is built from 13 residues. How the authors handled the data: Reference gene primers were amplified, and this amplification served to estimate nucleated cell counts. Profiling relied on immunoSEQ multiplex PCR, and the TCRdb table lists in-frame clones only, not all of them. V, J and clone size derive from that table, while D and trimming were established from the DNA sequence. Of 210,000 or so clones listed, 85% are singletons.

Input material: peripheral blood. The clonotype originates from a man aged 45-65 years with COVID-19, enrolled during active disease. The chain has TRBV7-3 and TRBJ1-1, with D uncertain. CDR3 sequence: CASSPTSGTEAFF. CDR3 DNA: TGTGCCAGCAGCCCAACGTCCGGCACTGAAGCTTTCTTT.